This TCR beta chain appears in the sequencing data of a study of CD4+ T cells in melanoma. TCRdb keeps only in-frame clones here, not all; method: immunoSEQ multiplex PCR. The sample carries about 120,000 clones, around 92% recorded once. Whole-study results and caveats: In melanoma, neoantigen-specific CD4+ T cells reportedly differed in differentiation state.

This clone was recorded only once. Its antigen remains unidentified. J was trimmed by 6 bases and V by 0 bases; bases with no gene match: 4. Germline CDR1 reads SGHRS; CDR2 reads YFSETQ. The CDR3 has 14 amino acids. This sequence was found in a human donor with melanoma. The gene calls are TRBV5-1 and TRBJ2-7; TRBD2 matches at 9 bases. Sequences were obtained from peripheral blood. The CDR3: CASSLVAGVGEQYF. The CDR3 DNA reads TGCGCCAGCAGCTTGGTAGCGGGAGTAGGCGAGCAGTACTTC. Together with reference TRBV5-1 and TRBJ2-7, the CDR3 gives the full variable domain: KAGVTQTPRYLIKTRGQQVTLSCSPISGHRSVSWYQQTPGQGLQFLFEYFSETQRNKGNFPGRFSGRQFSNSRSEMNVSTLELGDSALYLCASSLVAGVGEQYFGPGTRLTVT.